This T cell receptor beta chain was recorded in a study of blood T cell repertoires in COVID-19. About the research overall: Sources were T cells, B-cell-depleted T cells, or PBMCs; the material itself was cDNA or gDNA.

Sequencing was performed with immunoSEQ multiplex PCR; in TCRdb, only in-frame clones are kept and a portion is missing. The sample includes 150,000 to 200,000 clones, 84% of them seen just once. CDR3 size: 21 residues. CDR1 and CDR2 (germline): LNHDA, SQIVND (reference sequence). V was clipped by 9 bases and J by 6 bases; unmatched bases: 25. The chain combines TRBV19 with TRBJ2-2; 13 nucleotides agree with TRBD2. This sequence was found in a woman between 50 and 59 years old who had recovered from COVID-19. Source material: PBMCs or T cells enriched from blood (not recorded which). The CDR3 DNA follows: TGTGCCAGCGCCCGGACCCTACTAGCGGGAGGGCCCTCGCTACTTCCCGGGGAGCTGTTTTTT. It codes for CASARTLLAGGPSLLPGELFF.